A single sample gave rise to the 31 T cell receptor beta chains below, sequenced in a study of T cell responses to AZD1222 COVID-19 vaccine. Libraries were prepared by immunoSEQ multiplex PCR; TCRdb keeps only in-frame clonotypes and omits some of them. The sample includes 110,000 to 150,000 clones, 70% to 90% seen only once; the top ten take approximately 4.5%. The sample was peripheral blood, taken on day 0 of AZD1222 vaccination. These receptors all stem from an adult in good health.

CDR3 DNA: TGCGCCAGCAGTGAACGCAGCGGAAATTCACCCCTCCACTTT. This encodes CASSERSGNSPLHF. The chain has TRBV10-1 and TRBJ1-6; D gene ambiguous. Germline-derived CDR1 and CDR2 are WNHNN and SYGVQD (reference sequence). The V end was cut by 3 bases, the J end by 7 bases, with 10 bases between. The CDR3 covers 14 residues.

This rearrangement joins TRBV5-5 to TRBJ2-6; D perhaps matches TRBD1 (6 bases). Germline-derived CDR1 and CDR2 are SGHKS and YYEKEE (reference sequence). The CDR3 sequence is 17 residues long. Trimming removed 0 bases at V and 6 bases at J, with 16 bases between. The CDR3 nucleotides are TGTGCCAGCAGCTTGGTCCCACAGGGCCTTTCGGCCAACGTCCTGACTTTC. Protein product: CASSLVPQGLSANVLTF.

This sequence joins TRBV5-1 and TRBJ1-2, with D possibly being TRBD1 (5 bases). The V and J ends lost 4 bases and 3 bases respectively, with 13 bases between them. The V gene's germline CDR1 is SGHRS and CDR2 YFSETQ. This CDR3 region has 14 residues. CDR3 sequence (DNA): TGCGCCAGCAGCAGCCAGGGTTTTGACTATGGCTACACCTTC. It specifies CASSSQGFDYGYTF. Filled out from reference TRBV5-1 and TRBJ1-2, the complete variable domain reads KAGVTQTPRYLIKTRGQQVTLSCSPISGHRSVSWYQQTPGQGLQFLFEYFSETQRNKGNFPGRFSGRQFSNSRSEMNVSTLELGDSALYLCASSSQGFDYGYTFGSGTRLTVV.

This clone showed up just once. V gene TRBV7-9 combines with J gene TRBJ1-1; D is ambiguous. The CDR3 is made up of 12 amino acids. V lost 8 bases to trimming and J lost 4 bases, with 11 bases between them. Germline CDR1 SEHNR, CDR2 FQNEAQ (reference sequence). The CDR3 DNA follows: TGTGCCAGCGGCCTTGTCGGCACTGAAGCTTTCTTT. This encodes CASGLVGTEAFF.

The V call is TRBV27, the J call TRBJ1-5; 9 bases line up with TRBD1. Germline CDR1 MNHEY, CDR2 SMNVEV (reference sequence). Losses at the gene ends were 3 bases for V and 6 bases for J; bases not matched to a gene: 6. This CDR3 is built from 15 residues. CDR3 in amino acids: CASSLVQGAGQPQHF. In DNA form, the CDR3 reads TGTGCCAGCAGTTTGGTACAGGGGGCTGGTCAGCCCCAGCATTTT.

This rearrangement joins TRBV13 to TRBJ2-1; 12 bases line up with TRBD2. Germline lookup yields CDR1 PRHDT and CDR2 FYEKMQ (reference sequence). This CDR3 spans 15 amino acids. V was clipped by 5 bases and J by 9 bases; unmatched bases: 8. CDR3 in DNA: TGTGCCAGCAGCCCTAGACTAGCGGGAGTAACTGAGCAGTTCTTC. It codes for CASSPRLAGVTEQFF.

The chain combines TRBV27 with TRBJ2-7; D is possibly TRBD1 or TRBD2 (5 bases each). V was shortened by 6 bases and J by 2 bases, with 23 bases between the two germline ends. This CDR3 has 17 residues. In germline, CDR1 is MNHEY, CDR2 SMNVEV (reference sequence). The CDR3 DNA reads as TGTGCCAGCAGCAACCCCGGGACCCCTAAGGGGCCCTACGAGCAGTACTTC. This gives the protein CASSNPGTPKGPYEQYF.

V is TRBV5-4 and J is TRBJ1-4, with D unresolved. Trimming shortened V by 0 bases and J by 2 bases, and 11 bases separated the two germline ends. This CDR3 is 16 amino acids long. CDR1 is SGHNT and CDR2 is YYREEE in the germline V gene (reference sequence). CDR3 nucleotides: TGTGCCAGCAGCTTGGGAGGTTGGGCCACTAATGAAAAACTGTTTTTT. It is translated as CASSLGGWATNEKLFF.

The chain links TRBV11-3 to TRBJ2-1; D remains unclear. In germline, CDR1 is SGHNT, CDR2 YENEEA. V was cut by 5 bases and J by 9 bases, with 23 bases left in between. There are 16 residues in the CDR3. The CDR3 loop reads CASSRSPVPSLAEQFF. The CDR3 DNA reads as TGTGCCAGCAGCCGTTCCCCCGTACCCTCCCTCGCTGAGCAGTTCTTC.

This clone appeared once. This chain uses TRBV5-1 with TRBJ2-2; tentatively, D is TRBD1 (5 bases). The V gene's germline CDR1 is SGHRS and CDR2 YFSETQ. The V end lost 1 base, the J end lost 1 base, and 5 bases lay between the germline ends. The CDR3 sequence is 14 residues long. CDR3 nucleotides: TGCGCCAGCAGCTTGACAGGGAACACCGGGGAGCTGTTTTTT. Its translation: CASSLTGNTGELFF.

The chain uses TRBV21-1 and TRBJ1-6; the table names TRBD1, a call not compared with the DNA. TRBV21-1 is marked as a pseudogene. The CDR3 loop spans 16 amino acids. DNA of the CDR3: TGTGCCAGCAGCCTGCCTGGGACATGGAATAATTCACCCCTCCACTTT. It translates to CASSLPGTWNNSPLHF.

This rearrangement joins TRBV5-1 to TRBJ2-5; 10 bases line up with TRBD1. The CDR3 sequence is 15 residues long. J gave up 3 bases and V 1 base, and 3 bases lay outside the gene matches. Germline assignment: CDR1 SGHRS and CDR2 YFSETQ. The CDR3 DNA is TGCGCCAGCAGCTTGAGGACAGGGGGGGAAGAGACCCAGTACTTC. Its protein product is CASSLRTGGEETQYF.

V and J are TRBV18 and TRBJ2-2; D possibly corresponds to TRBD2 (5 bases). Trimming took 3 bases from V and 1 from J, leaving 15 bases between them. The CDR3 is 17 amino acids. Germline CDR1 reads KGHSH; CDR2 reads LQKENI. CDR3 DNA: TGTGCCAGCTCACCCCTATCTAGGGAGTTGAACACCGGGGAGCTGTTTTTT. Protein product: CASSPLSRELNTGELFF.

The chain carries TRBV28 and TRBJ2-1; 10 bases match TRBD2. CDR1 is MDHEN, CDR2 SYDVKM, per germline. Trimming removed 4 bases from V and 3 bases from J; junction bases left unmatched: 3. The CDR3 is made up of 15 amino acids. The CDR3 spells CASSSSGRHYNEQFF. The CDR3 DNA reads TGTGCCAGCAGTTCTAGCGGGAGACACTACAATGAGCAGTTCTTC.

In this sample, this clone turned up once. The chain carries TRBV27 and TRBJ1-5; D is unclear. V was trimmed by 2 bases and J by 4 bases, leaving 12 bases between them. The CDR3 spans 15 residues. The germline V gene encodes CDR1 MNHEY and CDR2 SMNVEV (reference sequence). The DNA for the CDR3 is TGTGCCAGCAGTTTAGTAGGACGCAATAATCAGCCCCAGCATTTT. It encodes CASSLVGRNNQPQHF.

The gene calls are TRBV11-2 and TRBJ1-1; D not certain. From germline, CDR1 is SGHAT and CDR2 FQNNGV. Trimming took 1 base from V and 3 from J, leaving 12 bases between them. The CDR3 has 15 residues. CDR3 coding DNA: TGTGCCAGCAGCTTAGCTCCGGGTTGGGACACTGAAGCTTTCTTT. It yields the protein CASSLAPGWDTEAFF.

CDR3 protein: CASTNGGGTDYTF. As DNA, the CDR3 is TGTGCCAGCACCAACGGAGGGGGGACCGATTACACCTTC. This chain links TRBV6-6 with TRBJ1-2, with D perhaps matching TRBD1 (6 bases). Germline CDR1 is MNHNY and CDR2 is SVGAGI (reference sequence). CDR3 length equals 13 residues. Trimming pared 7 bases from V and 11 bases from J, leaving 20 bases between.

This sequence joins TRBV11-2 and TRBJ1-6; no clear D gene. CDR3 length: 15 amino acids. Per germline, CDR1 SGHAT and CDR2 FQNNGV. Trimming stripped 1 base from V and 9 bases from J, with 13 bases between. The CDR3 reads CASSLVFPDRSPLHF. CDR3 coding DNA: TGTGCCAGCAGCTTAGTGTTCCCAGACCGTTCACCCCTCCACTTT.

This clone was counted once. This rearrangement joins TRBV28 to TRBJ1-5; tentative D call: TRBD1 (5 bases). CDR3 length: 16 amino acids. CDR1 is MDHEN and CDR2 is SYDVKM in the germline V gene. Trimming took off 6 bases at V and 0 bases at J, with 15 bases between the two ends. The CDR3 coding sequence is TGTGCCAGCAGGCTGACAGAAGCCTATAGCAATCAGCCCCAGCATTTT. Translation: CASRLTEAYSNQPQHF.

In its sample, this clone was seen once. The rearrangement links TRBV6-5 to TRBJ2-7; 10 bases map to TRBD1. The CDR3 totals 14 residues. CDR1 and CDR2 from the germline V gene are MNHEY and SVGAGI. V was clipped by 6 bases and J by 6 bases; unmatched bases: 8. The CDR3 DNA follows: TGTGCCAGCAGCCCCGACAGGGGGCTATTCGAGCAGTACTTC. This gives the protein CASSPDRGLFEQYF.

This chain connects TRBV27 to TRBJ1-6, with D perhaps TRBD1 (6 bases). The CDR3 totals 17 residues. Germline V lookup: CDR1 MNHEY, CDR2 SMNVEV (reference sequence). The germline V and J ends were trimmed by 4 bases and 2 bases, with 15 bases remaining between them. The CDR3 reads CASSSYYREAYNSPLHF. CDR3 DNA: TGTGCCAGCAGTTCGTACTACAGGGAAGCCTATAATTCACCCCTCCACTTT.

This clone was detected a few times. V usage is TRBV2 and J usage is TRBJ1-3, with a possible D match to TRBD1 (6 bases). Germline lookup yields CDR1 SNHLY and CDR2 FYNNEI. The V end lost 1 base, the J end lost 4 bases, and 14 bases lay between the germline ends. The CDR3 length is 16 residues. CDR3 in amino acids: CASSEGQGRRGNTIYF. In DNA, the CDR3 is TGTGCCAGCAGTGAAGGCCAGGGGCGAAGAGGAAACACCATATATTTT.

V is TRBV28 and J is TRBJ2-6; D might be TRBD1 (5 bases). Germline lookup yields CDR1 MDHEN and CDR2 SYDVKM. Between the trimmed V and J ends, which lost 5 bases and 1 base, there was a span of 9 bases. The CDR3 sequence is 15 residues long. The CDR3 sequence: CASSEYRSGANVLTF. CDR3 coding DNA: TGTGCCAGCAGTGAGTACAGGTCTGGGGCCAACGTCCTGACTTTC. The full variable domain, completed using reference TRBV28 and TRBJ2-6, is DVKVTQSSRYLVKRTGEKVFLECVQDMDHENMFWYRQDPGLGLRLIYFSYDVKMKEKGDIPEGYSVSREKKERFSLILESASTNQTSMYLCASSEYRSGANVLTFGAGSRLTVL.

Of note for this clone: One end of the junction does not line up with germline, which may come from a read error. The chain uses TRBV3-1 (or the pseudogene TRBV3-2) and TRBJ2-7; 8 bases map to TRBD1. The CDR3 totals 15 residues. Germline CDR1 is LGHDT and CDR2 is YNNKEL (reference sequence). The CDR3 DNA reads TGTGCCAGCAGCAAAGAGGACAGGGTCTCCTACGAGCAGTACTTC. Translating gives CASSKEDRVSYEQYF.

The chain employs TRBV3-1 (or the pseudogene TRBV3-2) and TRBJ1-4, with D unclear. Germline V CDR1 and CDR2: LGHDT, YNNKEL (reference sequence). Trimming cost V 1 base and J 10 bases, with 13 bases left between them. The CDR3 runs 14 residues. The CDR3 region is CASSQVGGIVKLFF. For the CDR3, the DNA is TGTGCCAGCAGCCAAGTAGGTGGTATTGTAAAACTGTTTTTT.

The rearrangement links TRBV30 to TRBJ2-6; D is possibly TRBD2 (5 bases). This CDR3 comprises 14 residues. Deletions cut 7 bases from V and 2 bases from J, with 12 bases between. Germline CDR1 is GTSNPN and CDR2 is SVGIG (reference sequence). The CDR3 DNA follows: TGTGCCTCCCTTGCCGGGACTGGGGCCAACGTCCTGACTTTC. Translation: CASLAGTGANVLTF.

The chain uses TRBV11-2 and TRBJ2-7, with no clear D. The V and J ends lost 7 bases and 3 bases respectively, with 19 bases between them. The CDR3 sequence is 15 residues long. Germline values: CDR1 SGHAT, CDR2 FQNNGV. The CDR3 sequence is CASMKTAAVGYEQYF. The CDR3 nucleotides read TGTGCCAGCATGAAAACCGCGGCAGTAGGCTACGAGCAGTACTTC.

The chain couples TRBV29-1 to TRBJ2-1, with D uncertain. This CDR3 has 14 amino acids. Germline V lookup: CDR1 SQVTM, CDR2 ANQGSEA. V dropped 1 base and J dropped 0 bases, with 7 bases sitting between them. The CDR3 reads CSVEATRSYNEQFF. In DNA form, the CDR3 reads TGCAGCGTTGAAGCTACCCGCTCCTACAATGAGCAGTTCTTC.

V usage is TRBV5-1 and J usage is TRBJ2-7; TRBD2 agrees at 15 bases. The CDR3 loop spans 16 amino acids. Germline lookup yields CDR1 SGHRS and CDR2 YFSETQ. Unmatched junction bases numbered 5, after V lost 0 bases and J lost 7 bases. The CDR3 is CASSLAAGLAGGEQYF. CDR3 DNA sequence: TGCGCCAGCAGCTTGGCCGCCGGACTAGCGGGAGGGGAGCAGTACTTC.

In its sample, this clone was seen once. The CDR3 DNA sequence: TGTGCCAGCAGCCAAGGGGGTGGGGTTGGCACAGATACGCAGTATTTT. The encoded protein is CASSQGGGVGTDTQYF. The rearrangement links TRBV3-1 (or the pseudogene TRBV3-2) to TRBJ2-3; D unresolved. Per the germline V gene, CDR1 is LGHDT and CDR2 is YNNKEL (reference sequence). CDR3 length: 16 amino acids. Trimming shortened V by 1 base and J by 1 base, and 12 bases separated the two germline ends.

This clone was seen a few times. The rearrangement links TRBV4-1 to TRBJ1-6; D is uncertain. V lost 8 bases and J lost 11, with 25 bases in between. The CDR3 totals 16 residues. The germline V gene has CDR1 MGHRA and CDR2 YSYEKL. CDR3 in DNA: TGCGCCAGCCGGGGAGACGGGTTCTTGGATCTGACACCCCTCCACTTT. It yields the protein CASRGDGFLDLTPLHF.